One and the same sample provided the 20 T cell receptor beta chains below, sequenced in a study of beta chain features in type 1 diabetes. Expressed TCRB transcripts were sequenced because the entire RNA isolate underwent reverse transcription. Repertoires were generated with immunoSEQ multiplex PCR, while TCRdb's copy carries only in-frame clones and drops some. The sample consists of under 250,000 clones, 27% of them appearing once. Sequencing was carried out using central memory CD4+ T cells from blood. Receptors were obtained from a man aged 30-40 years in good health.

The CDR3 DNA reads TGTGCCAGCAGCACTAGCCTCTCCTACAATGAGCAGTTCTTC. Its protein is CASSTSLSYNEQFF. The rearrangement links TRBV7-9 to TRBJ2-1; possibly TRBD2 for D (6 bases). This CDR3 spans 14 amino acids. The ends were cut back, 5 bases at V and 0 bases at J, with 8 bases in the middle. CDR1 is SEHNR and CDR2 is FQNEAQ in the germline V gene (reference sequence).

Comment on this clone: A read error is possible here, since a much larger clone lies one base away. V usage is TRBV14 and J usage is TRBJ2-2; 8 bases are shared with TRBD1. This CDR3 has 14 amino acids. V dropped 2 bases and J dropped 7; count of bases not matched to a gene: 3. Germline CDR1 reads SGHDN; CDR2 reads FVKESK. The CDR3 bases are TGTGCCAGCAGCCAACGACAGGGGAGCGGGGAGCTGTTTTTT. This sequence encodes CASSQRQGSGELFF. Variable domain in full (rest from reference TRBV14 and TRBJ2-2): EAGVTQFPSHSVIEKGQTVTLRCDPISGHDNLYWYRRVMGKEIKFLLHFVKESKQDESGMPNNRFLAERTGGTYSTLKVQPAELEDSGVYFCASSQRQGSGELFFGEGSRLTVL.

V and J are TRBV7-2 and TRBJ1-6, with 8 nucleotides matching TRBD1. Germline V gene data show CDR1 as SGHTA and CDR2 as FQGNSA. With 3 bases clipped from V and 7 bases from J, the junction kept 5 bases outside the gene matches. This CDR3 spans 15 amino acids. CDR3 DNA sequence: TGTGCCAGCAGCTTCCAGACAGGGGACAATTCACCCCTCCACTTT. It specifies CASSFQTGDNSPLHF.

This clone came up a few times. Written as DNA, the CDR3 is TGTGCCAGCAGCGTAGACGCGGGTAACAATGAGCAGTTCTTC. It encodes CASSVDAGNNEQFF. The gene calls are TRBV9 and TRBJ2-1; D is perhaps TRBD2 (5 bases). This CDR3 has 14 amino acids. The germline V gene has CDR1 SGDLS and CDR2 YYNGEE. Trimming cost V 0 bases and J 5 bases, with 9 bases left between them.

The gene calls are TRBV30 and TRBJ1-2; 7 bases align to TRBD1. The junction had 3 bases not matched to a gene; V was cut back by 1 base and J by 7 bases. Per germline, CDR1 GTSNPN and CDR2 SVGIG (reference sequence). This CDR3 is 12 amino acids long. CDR3 sequence reads: CAWSAQGVGYTF. Here the CDR3 DNA reads TGTGCCTGGAGTGCTCAGGGGGTTGGCTACACCTTC.

In this sample, this clone turned up a few times. This chain joins TRBV2 and TRBJ2-3; no reliable D call. The germline gives CDR1 SNHLY, CDR2 FYNNEI. CDR3 length: 14 amino acids. V was cut by 8 bases and J by 0 bases, with 12 bases left in between. The CDR3 nucleotides read TGTGCCAGCTCACGGATGGGGAGCACAGATACGCAGTATTTT. This codes for CASSRMGSTDTQYF.

This clone was recorded at least ten times. The chain is built from TRBV28 and TRBJ1-6; weak D call: TRBD1 (5 bases). This CDR3 has 13 residues. Germline CDR1 MDHEN, CDR2 SYDVKM. Deletions cut 6 bases from V and 9 bases from J, with 12 bases between. CDR3 nucleotides: TGTGCCAGCAGGGGGGGGTTGGGTTCACCCCTCCACTTT. Protein: CASRGGLGSPLHF.

This clone has just a few counts. V gene TRBV29-1 combines with J gene TRBJ1-4; 9 bases are a match to TRBD1. The CDR3 has 14 amino acids. After removal of 2 bases from V and 5 bases from J, the junction contained 3 bases not matched to a gene. In germline, CDR1 is SQVTM, CDR2 ANQGSEA. The CDR3 sequence: CSVENRGPNEKLFF. CDR3 in DNA: TGCAGCGTTGAAAACAGGGGGCCCAATGAAAAACTGTTTTTT.

The rearrangement uses TRBV5-1 and TRBJ2-2, with TRBD2 as a possible D gene (6 bases). Germline V lookup: CDR1 SGHRS, CDR2 YFSETQ. The CDR3 totals 15 residues. V was trimmed by 2 bases and J by 4 bases, leaving 12 bases between them. Here the CDR3 DNA reads TGCGCCAGCAGCTTCCGGGACTCAACCACCGGGGAGCTGTTTTTT. Translation: CASSFRDSTTGELFF.

This clone was seen once. V and J are TRBV9 and TRBJ2-5; a weak D match, TRBD2 (6 bases). V lost 5 bases, J lost 7 bases, and 18 bases lay in between. The V gene's germline CDR1 is SGDLS and CDR2 YYNGEE. The CDR3 runs to 14 residues. For the CDR3, the DNA is TGTGCCAGCAGTAACGGGCCTCTCGGGGGGACCCAGTACTTC. Its protein is CASSNGPLGGTQYF.

This clone turned up a few times. The chain is built from TRBV6-5 and TRBJ2-3; D gene ambiguous. The CDR3 length is 13 residues. V lost 4 bases and J lost 4, with 9 bases in between. The germline V gene has CDR1 MNHEY and CDR2 SVGAGI. The CDR3 region is CASSSRAADTQYF. As DNA, the CDR3 is TGTGCCAGCAGTTCCCGGGCCGCAGATACGCAGTATTTT.

This clone has only a few counts. The chain has TRBV20-1 and TRBJ2-3; D ambiguous. The CDR3 spans 10 residues. CDR1 is DFQATT, CDR2 SNEGSKA, per germline (reference sequence). V was shortened by 6 bases and J by 6 bases, with 7 bases between the two germline ends. The CDR3 reads CSALLDTQYF. In DNA, the CDR3 is TGCAGTGCCCTTCTGGATACGCAGTATTTT.

The V call is TRBV30, the J call TRBJ2-7, with a possible D match to TRBD1 (9 bases). V dropped 3 bases and J dropped 3 bases, with 18 bases sitting between them. Germline V gene lookup returns CDR1 GTSNPN and CDR2 SVGIG (reference sequence). The CDR3 totals 15 residues. CDR3 amino acids: CAWSPGGGQGYEQYF. Written as DNA, the CDR3 is TGTGCCTGGAGCCCCGGGGGGGGACAGGGCTACGAGCAGTACTTC.

The gene calls are TRBV10-3 and TRBJ1-5, with D possibly being TRBD1 (5 bases). Germline CDR1 and CDR2: ENHRY and SYGVKD. V shed 4 bases and J shed 7 bases, with 11 bases lying between them. The CDR3 loop spans 13 amino acids. CDR3 nucleotide sequence: TGTGCCATCAGTGGGGGACCGCGGCAGCCCCAGCATTTT. Amino acid sequence: CAISGGPRQPQHF.

V gene TRBV6-5 combines with J gene TRBJ2-1; D might be TRBD2 (8 bases). V was shortened by 4 bases and J by 6 bases, with 19 bases between the two germline ends. Germline lookup yields CDR1 MNHEY and CDR2 SVGAGI. The CDR3 is made up of 16 amino acids. CDR3 loop: CASSSPGGGQTNEQFF. CDR3 nucleotides: TGTGCCAGCAGTTCCCCCGGGGGGGGACAGACCAATGAGCAGTTCTTC.

In this sample, this clone turned up a few times. The chain combines TRBV6-6 with TRBJ1-5; no clear D gene. In germline, CDR1 is MNHNY, CDR2 SVGAGI (reference sequence). This CDR3 is 13 amino acids long. With 10 bases removed from V and 0 bases from J, the gap between germline ends came to 10 bases. Here the CDR3 DNA reads TGTGCCATCAATCCGGATAGCAATCAGCCCCAGCATTTT. Encoded protein: CAINPDSNQPQHF.

The chain recombines TRBV27 with TRBJ2-7; TRBD1 matches 9 bases. Per germline, CDR1 MNHEY and CDR2 SMNVEV (reference sequence). The CDR3 contains 12 residues. V was clipped by 8 bases and J by 4 bases; unmatched bases: 3. CDR3 nucleotides: TGTGCCAGCCGAGACAGGGGGTACGAGCAGTACTTC. Encoded protein: CASRDRGYEQYF.

This rearrangement joins TRBV5-4 to TRBJ1-4; no firm D call. The ends were cut back, 0 bases at V and 8 bases at J, with 11 bases in the middle. Germline V lookup: CDR1 SGHNT, CDR2 YYREEE (reference sequence). There are 14 residues in the CDR3. In DNA form, the CDR3 reads TGTGCCAGCAGCTTGGCCGGGCCTGGAGAAAAACTGTTTTTT. Translating it yields CASSLAGPGEKLFF.

This clone occurred a few times. This CDR3 is CASSDAASGTPDTQYF. In DNA form, the CDR3 reads TGTGCCAGCAGTGACGCGGCTAGCGGGACCCCAGATACGCAGTATTTT. The chain uses TRBV6-1 and TRBJ2-3; 9 nucleotides line up with TRBD2. CDR3 size: 16 residues. The V gene end was trimmed by 3 bases and the J gene end by 4 bases; junction bases not matched to a gene: 8. Germline V gives CDR1 MNHNS, CDR2 SASEGT.

The table lists this clone with a few counts. The rearrangement uses TRBV9 and TRBJ2-3, with a weak D call TRBD2 (6 bases). The V and J ends lost 3 bases and 11 bases respectively, with 19 bases between them. Per germline, CDR1 SGDLS and CDR2 YYNGEE. This CDR3 is built from 14 residues. The CDR3 loop reads CASSEAWDGGMQYF. CDR3 sequence (DNA): TGTGCCAGCAGCGAGGCTTGGGACGGGGGAATGCAGTATTTT.